The entry that follows covers one T cell receptor beta chain sequence. The target antigen is unknown. Method: immunoSEQ multiplex PCR; TCRdb's copy keeps in-frame clones and lacks some. The data show about 88,000 clones, 94% seen once. Trimming stripped 7 bases from V and 1 base from J, with 10 bases between. Germline values: CDR1 SQVTM, CDR2 ANQGSEA. CDR3 length: 12 amino acids. This entry comes from a study of graft-versus-host responses after intestinal transplantation. The overall study: Among the recipients, all got anti-thymocyte globulin induction and then tacrolimus and steroids for approximately 3 years.

The chain is built from TRBV29-1 and TRBJ1-2; the D gene is possibly TRBD1 (6 bases). The receptor was isolated from a human donor who was the organ donor for an intestinal transplant. Sequenced here: unstimulated CD4+ T cells sorted from spleen or lymph node cells, sampled before transplant. The CDR3 bases are TGCAGCGGCGGACAGCTTAACTATGGCTACACCTTC. This codes for CSGGQLNYGYTF.